The 26 T cell receptor beta chains reported below all come from one sample, sequenced in a study of cytomegalovirus exposure and HLA in healthy donors. This PCR relied on a set of 60 Vbeta primers and 13 Jbeta primers. The assay was immunoSEQ multiplex PCR, and TCRdb's table has in-frame clones only and misses some. The sample has some 130,000 clones, approximately 80% seen once. Input material: PBMCs. The receptors come from a man aged 25 to 40 in good health and CMV-seronegative.

This clone has only a few counts. This chain joins TRBV19 and TRBJ2-7; 8 bases are shared with TRBD1. V lost 3 bases to trimming and J lost 4 bases; unmatched junction nucleotides: 8. CDR1 and CDR2 (germline): LNHDA, SQIVND (reference sequence). This CDR3 has 15 residues. The chain's CDR3 is CASSIIDHRGYEQYF. CDR3 in DNA: TGTGCCAGTAGTATTATAGATCACAGGGGGTACGAGCAGTACTTC. The whole variable domain, filled in from reference TRBV19 and TRBJ2-7, reads DGGITQSPKYLFRKEGQNVTLSCEQNLNHDAMYWYRQDPGQGLRLIYYSQIVNDFQKGDIAEGYSVSREKKESFPLTVTSAQKNPTAFYLCASSIIDHRGYEQYFGPGTRLTVT.

This sequence joins TRBV30 and TRBJ2-5; TRBD2 matches at 8 bases. Germline V gene lookup returns CDR1 GTSNPN and CDR2 SVGIG (reference sequence). This CDR3 is 15 amino acids long. With 0 bases clipped from V and 5 bases from J, the junction kept 8 bases outside the gene matches. Here the CDR3 DNA reads TGTGCCTGGAGTGTCTTCGGGGGGGTATTGGAGACCCAGTACTTC. Its protein product is CAWSVFGGVLETQYF.

The V call is TRBV28, the J call TRBJ1-6; TRBD1 matches 7 bases. The CDR3 is 17 amino acids. The germline V gene has CDR1 MDHEN and CDR2 SYDVKM. V dropped 5 bases and J dropped 10; count of bases not matched to a gene: 17. CDR3 DNA sequence: TGTGCCAGCAGTAACCTCCTGGGGCAGGGGGTTGAGTCACCCCTCCACTTT. It codes for CASSNLLGQGVESPLHF.

The rearrangement links TRBV27 to TRBJ2-7; possibly TRBD2 for D (5 bases). Per germline, CDR1 MNHEY and CDR2 SMNVEV (reference sequence). The CDR3 has 13 amino acids. Trimming left V 5 bases short and J 3 bases short, with 11 bases between. As DNA, the CDR3 is TGTGCCAGCAGTCCCGGGATTTTCTACGAGCAGTACTTC. Its protein is CASSPGIFYEQYF.

DNA of the CDR3: TGTGCCAGCAGTGACAGTGGCTACACCTTC. Translating gives CASSDSGYTF. This chain joins TRBV2 and TRBJ1-2; D gene ambiguous. The CDR3 extends over 10 amino acids. Trimming took off 3 bases at V and 7 bases at J, with 3 bases between the two ends. CDR1 and CDR2 from the germline V gene are SNHLY and FYNNEI.

The chain links TRBV4-2 to TRBJ2-7, with 14 nucleotides matching TRBD2. With V trimmed by 0 bases and J by 9 bases, 7 bases remained unmatched. CDR1 LGHNA and CDR2 YNFKEQ come from the germline V gene. The CDR3 is 16 amino acids. This CDR3 is CASSQEGTSGSDGQYF. Written as DNA, the CDR3 is TGTGCCAGCAGCCAAGAAGGGACTAGCGGGAGTGACGGGCAGTACTTC.

The DNA for the CDR3 is TGTGCCAGCAGCCTTGGCGGGACCTACGAGCAGTACTTC. This encodes CASSLGGTYEQYF. The chain links TRBV27 to TRBJ2-7; a weak D match, TRBD2 (6 bases). CDR1 is MNHEY and CDR2 is SMNVEV in the germline V gene (reference sequence). V was shortened by 6 bases and J by 2 bases, with 11 bases between the two germline ends. The CDR3 contains 13 residues.

A few counts support this clone. The genes are TRBV5-6 and TRBJ2-3; D remains ambiguous. CDR3 length equals 14 residues. CDR1 SGHDT and CDR2 YYEEEE come from the germline V gene. V was pared by 1 base and J by 2 bases, with 8 bases between. For the CDR3, the DNA is TGTGCCAGCAGCTTGACCTCAGTCACAGATACGCAGTATTTT. This gives the protein CASSLTSVTDTQYF.

The chain is built from TRBV9 and TRBJ2-5, with 8 bases that match TRBD2. The germline V gene has CDR1 SGDLS and CDR2 YYNGEE. J gave up 5 bases and V 0 bases, and 6 bases lay outside the gene matches. This CDR3 is 15 amino acids long. CDR3 loop: CASSVAAGVWETQYF. CDR3 nucleotides: TGTGCCAGCAGCGTAGCAGCGGGAGTCTGGGAGACCCAGTACTTC.

The gene calls are TRBV30 and TRBJ2-7, with TRBD1 as a possible D gene (6 bases). This CDR3 spans 13 amino acids. V was cut by 8 bases and J by 5 bases, with 19 bases left in between. Looked up from germline, CDR1 is GTSNPN and CDR2 is SVGIG (reference sequence). The CDR3 bases are TGTGCCACCGACAGGACCCTCGCCCACGAGCAGTACTTC. Residues: CATDRTLAHEQYF.

The chain is built from TRBV2 and TRBJ2-1; 9 nucleotides match TRBD2. This CDR3 is 15 amino acids long. Germline trimming cut 2 bases from V and 4 bases from J; bases unmatched to any gene: 3. The germline CDR1 and CDR2 sequences are SNHLY and FYNNEI. The CDR3 nucleotides read TGTGCCAGCAGTGAACGGCTAGCGGGGTACAATGAGCAGTTCTTC. This codes for CASSERLAGYNEQFF.

This chain connects TRBV20-1 to TRBJ2-5, with D uncertain. There are 11 residues in the CDR3. Trimming pared 2 bases from V and 5 bases from J, leaving 6 bases between. Germline loops: CDR1 DFQATT, CDR2 SNEGSKA (reference sequence). CDR3 amino acids: CSARLGETQYF. The CDR3 nucleotides read TGCAGTGCTAGACTCGGGGAGACCCAGTACTTC.

This clone has just a few counts. V usage is TRBV7-9 and J usage is TRBJ2-7; 9 bases are shared with TRBD1. CDR1 SEHNR and CDR2 FQNEAQ come from the germline V gene (reference sequence). Trimming at V came to 4 bases and at J to 3 bases, leaving 4 bases not matched to a gene. The CDR3 loop spans 14 amino acids. The CDR3 DNA sequence: TGTGCCAGCAGCTCGCACAGGGGGCGCTACGAGCAGTACTTC. Translation: CASSSHRGRYEQYF.

This clone was seen only a few times. V and J are TRBV5-6 and TRBJ1-5; the match to TRBD1 covers 7 bases. Germline CDR1 SGHDT, CDR2 YYEEEE. This CDR3 contains 16 residues. Trimming removed 4 bases from V and 7 bases from J; junction bases left unmatched: 14. CDR3 region: CASSKGYGQVNQPQHF. CDR3 nucleotides: TGTGCCAGCAGCAAGGGTTACGGACAGGTAAACCAGCCCCAGCATTTT. Complete variable domain (other parts from reference TRBV5-6 and TRBJ1-5): DAGVTQSPTHLIKTRGQQVTLRCSPKSGHDTVSWYQQALGQGPQFIFQYYEEEERQRGNFPDRFSGHQFPNYSSELNVNALLLGDSALYLCASSKGYGQVNQPQHFGDGTRLSIL.

The V gene is TRBV7-2, the J gene TRBJ2-7; D not resolved. V was cut by 1 base and J by 4 bases, with 8 bases left in between. The CDR3 is made up of 13 amino acids. Germline V gene sequence: CDR1 SGHTA, CDR2 FQGNSA. The CDR3 reads CASSLGASYEQYF. The DNA for the CDR3 is TGTGCCAGCAGCTTAGGGGCCAGTTACGAGCAGTACTTC.

The V and J genes are TRBV6-5 and TRBJ1-1; 9 nucleotides match TRBD1. The V segment lost 6 bases and the J segment 3 bases; nucleotides outside the gene matches: 2. The CDR3 has 13 residues. Germline loops: CDR1 MNHEY, CDR2 SVGAGI. As DNA, the CDR3 is TGTGCCAGCAGGCGACAGGGGGACACTGAAGCTTTCTTT. Residues: CASRRQGDTEAFF.

The rearrangement joins TRBV4-2 to TRBJ1-1; no definite D call. V gave up 0 bases and J gave up 3 bases, with 11 bases separating them. From germline, CDR1 is LGHNA and CDR2 YNFKEQ. The length of the CDR3 is 15 residues. The CDR3 loop reads CASSQDQVSHTEAFF. In DNA form, the CDR3 reads TGTGCCAGCAGCCAAGATCAGGTCAGCCACACTGAAGCTTTCTTT.

This clone was counted a few times. The V call is TRBV6-1, the J call TRBJ1-1, with 7 bases identical to TRBD1. The germline gives CDR1 MNHNS, CDR2 SASEGT. The CDR3 spans 13 residues. V shed 6 bases, J shed 4 bases, and the junction held 5 bases outside the gene matches. CDR3 DNA sequence: TGTGCCAGCAGCGTGCAGGGGGTCACTGAAGCTTTCTTT. Translated, it gives CASSVQGVTEAFF.

Points on this clone: The junction differs from germline at one of its ends, possibly a read error. The rearrangement uses TRBV6-5 and TRBJ2-7, with TRBD1 as a possible D gene (6 bases). CDR3 length: 13 amino acids. Looked up from germline, CDR1 is MNHEY and CDR2 is SVGAGI. The CDR3 loop reads CAASGTLPYEQHF. The CDR3 DNA follows: TGTGCCGCATCCGGGACATTGCCCTACGAGCAGCACTTC.

The rearrangement links TRBV7-9 to TRBJ2-7, with a tentative D call TRBD1 (5 bases). Germline lookup yields CDR1 SEHNR and CDR2 FQNEAQ (reference sequence). V was clipped by 1 base and J by 0 bases, with 7 bases between them. This CDR3 is built from 14 residues. Here the CDR3 DNA reads TGTGCCAGCAGCTTAGTAGGGGACTCCTACGAGCAGTACTTC. This translates into CASSLVGDSYEQYF.

The chain uses TRBV14 and TRBJ2-7, with TRBD2 identical over 8 bases. Germline lookup yields CDR1 SGHDN and CDR2 FVKESK. The CDR3 spans 14 residues. Trimming cost V 4 bases and J 0 bases; bases outside gene matches: 2. The CDR3 region is CASSLSGVSYEQYF. The CDR3 DNA follows: TGTGCCAGCAGCCTTAGCGGGGTCTCCTACGAGCAGTACTTC.

The chain's CDR3 is CASSVTSGRTYNEQFF. The CDR3 nucleotides read TGTGCCAGCAGCGTCACTAGCGGGAGGACCTACAATGAGCAGTTCTTC. The rearrangement links TRBV7-9 to TRBJ2-1; 12 nucleotides agree with TRBD2. V trimming: 5 bases; J trimming: 2 bases; junction bases outside the gene matches: 4. CDR3 size: 16 residues. The germline V gene has CDR1 SEHNR and CDR2 FQNEAQ (reference sequence).

The chain employs TRBV19 and TRBJ2-7; 12 bases match TRBD2. The CDR3 spans 14 residues. J was trimmed by 4 bases and V by 6 bases; bases with no gene match: 4. Germline V CDR1 and CDR2: LNHDA, SQIVND (reference sequence). In DNA, the CDR3 is TGTGCCAGTAGGAGGACTAGCGGGGATTACGAGCAGTACTTC. The encoded protein is CASRRTSGDYEQYF.

The rearrangement joins TRBV5-1 to TRBJ2-3; 9 bases fit TRBD2. The J segment lost 1 base and the V segment lost 5 bases, leaving 5 bases of the junction unmatched. This CDR3 is 15 amino acids long. Looked up from germline, CDR1 is SGHRS and CDR2 is YFSETQ. The CDR3: CASSTTSGGTDTQYF. The DNA of the CDR3 is TGCGCCAGCAGTACGACTAGCGGAGGCACAGATACGCAGTATTTT.

The gene calls are TRBV5-1 and TRBJ2-1; 10 bases are a match to TRBD2. The J segment lost 9 bases and the V segment lost 0 bases, leaving 12 bases of the junction unmatched. The CDR3 has 17 residues. Looked up from germline, CDR1 is SGHRS and CDR2 is YFSETQ. Written as DNA, the CDR3 is TGCGCCAGCAGCTTGGCCGCTAGCGGGAGTGGGGGGGGTGAGCAGTTCTTC. This sequence encodes CASSLAASGSGGGEQFF.

The gene calls are TRBV18 and TRBJ2-1; D perhaps matches TRBD2 (6 bases). CDR3 size: 16 residues. The V gene lost 5 bases and the J gene lost 2 bases, with 16 bases spanning the gap. Germline lookup yields CDR1 KGHSH and CDR2 LQKENI. The CDR3 reads CASSAAFSGTYNEQFF. In nucleotides, the CDR3 is TGTGCCAGCTCAGCTGCATTTAGCGGAACCTACAATGAGCAGTTCTTC. Variable domain in full (rest from reference TRBV18 and TRBJ2-1): NAGVMQNPRHLVRRRGQEARLRCSPMKGHSHVYWYRQLPEEGLKFMVYLQKENIIDESGMPKERFSAEFPKEGPSILRIQQVVRGDSAAYFCASSAAFSGTYNEQFFGPGTRLTVL.